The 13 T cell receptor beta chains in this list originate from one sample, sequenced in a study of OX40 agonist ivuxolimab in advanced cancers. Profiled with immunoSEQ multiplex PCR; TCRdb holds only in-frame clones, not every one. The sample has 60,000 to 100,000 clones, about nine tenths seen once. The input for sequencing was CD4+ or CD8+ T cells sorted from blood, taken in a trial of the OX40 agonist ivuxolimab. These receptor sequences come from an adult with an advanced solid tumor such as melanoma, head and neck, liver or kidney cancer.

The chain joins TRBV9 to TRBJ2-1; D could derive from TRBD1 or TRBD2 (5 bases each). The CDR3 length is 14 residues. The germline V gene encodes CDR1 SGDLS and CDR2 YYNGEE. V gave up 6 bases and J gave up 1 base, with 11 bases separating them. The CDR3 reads CASNPWGSYNEQFF. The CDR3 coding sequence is TGTGCCAGCAACCCTTGGGGGTCCTACAATGAGCAGTTCTTC.

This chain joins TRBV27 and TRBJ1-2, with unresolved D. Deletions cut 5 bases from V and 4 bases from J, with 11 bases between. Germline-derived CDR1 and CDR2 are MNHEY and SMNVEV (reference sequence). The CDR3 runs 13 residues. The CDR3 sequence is CASSAGSPYGYTF. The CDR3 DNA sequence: TGTGCCAGCAGTGCAGGCTCACCCTATGGCTACACCTTC.

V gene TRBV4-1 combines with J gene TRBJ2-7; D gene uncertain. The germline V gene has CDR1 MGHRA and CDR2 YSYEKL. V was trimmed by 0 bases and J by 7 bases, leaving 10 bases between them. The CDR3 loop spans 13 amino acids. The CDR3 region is CASSQENLREQYF. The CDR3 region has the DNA TGCGCCAGCAGCCAAGAGAACTTGCGGGAGCAGTACTTC.

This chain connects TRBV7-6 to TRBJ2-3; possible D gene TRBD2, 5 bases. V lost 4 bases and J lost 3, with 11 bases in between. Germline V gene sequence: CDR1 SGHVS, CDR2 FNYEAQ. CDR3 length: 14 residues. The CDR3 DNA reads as TGTGCCAGCAGCTCCTCGACTATTACAGATACGCAGTATTTT. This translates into CASSSSTITDTQYF.

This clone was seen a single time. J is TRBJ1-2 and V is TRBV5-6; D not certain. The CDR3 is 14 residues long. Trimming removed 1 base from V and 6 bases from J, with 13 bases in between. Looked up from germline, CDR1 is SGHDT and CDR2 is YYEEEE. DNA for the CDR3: TGTGCCAGCAGCTTGACCAGGCCAGCCGATGGCTACACCTTC. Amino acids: CASSLTRPADGYTF. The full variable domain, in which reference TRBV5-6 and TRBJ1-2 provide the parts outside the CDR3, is DAGVTQSPTHLIKTRGQQVTLRCSPKSGHDTVSWYQQALGQGPQFIFQYYEEEERQRGNFPDRFSGHQFPNYSSELNVNALLLGDSALYLCASSLTRPADGYTFGSGTRLTVV.

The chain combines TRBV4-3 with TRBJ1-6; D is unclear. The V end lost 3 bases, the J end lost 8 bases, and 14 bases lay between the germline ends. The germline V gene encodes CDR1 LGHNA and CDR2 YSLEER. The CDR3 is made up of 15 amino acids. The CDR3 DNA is TGCGCCAGCAGCCAGGCACCCACTTGGGATTCACCCCTCCACTTT. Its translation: CASSQAPTWDSPLHF.

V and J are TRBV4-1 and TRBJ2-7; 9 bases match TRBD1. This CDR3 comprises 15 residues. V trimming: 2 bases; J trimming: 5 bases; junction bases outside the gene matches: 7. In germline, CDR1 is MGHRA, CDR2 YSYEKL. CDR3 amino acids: CASSQRGTGYHEQYF. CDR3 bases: TGCGCCAGCAGCCAACGCGGGACAGGGTACCACGAGCAGTACTTC.

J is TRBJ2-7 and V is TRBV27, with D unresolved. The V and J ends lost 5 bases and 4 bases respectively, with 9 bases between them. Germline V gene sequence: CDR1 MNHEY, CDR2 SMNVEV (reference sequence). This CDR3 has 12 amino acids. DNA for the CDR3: TGTGCCAGCAGTCAAAACTCGTACGAGCAGTACTTC. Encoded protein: CASSQNSYEQYF.

The CDR3 sequence is CASQYNRAYEQYF. CDR3 nucleotide sequence: TGTGCCAGTCAGTACAACCGGGCCTACGAGCAGTACTTC. The V and J genes are TRBV6-1 and TRBJ2-7; no definite D call. CDR1 and CDR2 (germline): MNHNS, SASEGT. V was shortened by 9 bases and J by 2 bases, with 14 bases between the two germline ends. This CDR3 is built from 13 residues.

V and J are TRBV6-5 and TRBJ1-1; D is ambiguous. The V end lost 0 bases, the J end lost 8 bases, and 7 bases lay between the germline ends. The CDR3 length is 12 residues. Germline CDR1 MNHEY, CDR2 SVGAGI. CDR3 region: CASSYSSTEAFF. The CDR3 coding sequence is TGTGCCAGCAGTTACTCGAGTACGGAAGCTTTCTTT.

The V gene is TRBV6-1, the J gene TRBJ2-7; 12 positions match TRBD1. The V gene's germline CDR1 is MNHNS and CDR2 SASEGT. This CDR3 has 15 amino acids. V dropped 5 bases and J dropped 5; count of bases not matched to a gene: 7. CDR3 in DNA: TGTGCCAGCAGTCGGGGACAGGGGGCAAGCAACGAGCAGTACTTC. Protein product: CASSRGQGASNEQYF.

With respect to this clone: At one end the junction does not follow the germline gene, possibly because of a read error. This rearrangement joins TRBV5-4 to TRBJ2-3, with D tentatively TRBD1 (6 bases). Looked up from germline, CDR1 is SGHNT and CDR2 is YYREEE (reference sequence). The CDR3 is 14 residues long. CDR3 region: CASSLGALPGRVGF. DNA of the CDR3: TGTGCCAGCAGCCTGGGGGCTCTGCCAGGGCGAGTGGGTTTT. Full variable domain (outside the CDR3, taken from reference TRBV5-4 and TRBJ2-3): ETGVTQSPTHLIKTRGQQVTLRCSSQSGHNTVSWYQQALGQGPQFIFQYYREEENGRGNFPPRFSGLQFPNYSSELNVNALELDDSALYLCASSLGALPGRVGFGPGTRLTVL.

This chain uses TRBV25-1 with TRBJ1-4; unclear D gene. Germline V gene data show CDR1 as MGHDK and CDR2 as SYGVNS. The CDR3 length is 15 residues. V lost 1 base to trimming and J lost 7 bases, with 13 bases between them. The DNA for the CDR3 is TGTGCCAGCAGTGAATCTCGGGCACGAAGTGAAAAACTGTTTTTT. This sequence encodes CASSESRARSEKLFF.